The rows below give T cell receptor beta chains drawn from one sample of a study of T cell repertoires in cytomegalovirus infection. In TCRdb, the reads were re-called with MiXCR into one record per CDR3 protein. The table has some 700,000 distinct CDR3 sequences, roughly 36% seen once. The sample was PBMCs. The receptor set was obtained from a human donor in good health (CMV status not recorded). Some clones in this sample may be carry-over from other donors' samples. The CDR3 runs from the conserved cysteine through the conserved F or W. The D gene is left open where the match is weak. Where a row states a size, it is once, few, many or the class of an expanded clone; other rows omit it.

clone size: .
V gene: TRBV25-1
J gene: TRBJ2-7
D gene: TRBD1
CDR3 DNA: TGTGCCAGCAGTGATGGGGACAGGGGCCACGAGCAGTACTTC
CDR3 protein: CASSDGDRGHEQYF

clone size: .
V gene: TRBV6-1
J gene: TRBJ1-1
D gene: .
CDR3 DNA: TGTGCCAGCAGGGTGCGAGGAGGTGTTGGTACTGAAGCTTTCTTT
CDR3 protein: CASRVRGGVGTEAFF

clone size: .
V gene: TRBV29-1
J gene: TRBJ1-3
D gene: .
CDR3 DNA: TGCAGCGTTGAGGGCAGGTTCGGCTCTGGAAACACCATATATTTT
CDR3 protein: CSVEGRFGSGNTIYF

clone size: few
V gene: TRBV5-1
J gene: TRBJ2-7
D gene: TRBD2
CDR3 DNA: TGCGCCAGCAGCTTGGGGACTAGCAACTCCTACGAGCAGTACTTC
CDR3 protein: CASSLGTSNSYEQYF

clone size: few
V gene: TRBV10-2
J gene: TRBJ2-1
D gene: .
CDR3 DNA: TGCGCCAGCAGTGACGGGGACTCCCCTTTTTACAATGAGCAGTTCTTC
CDR3 protein: CASSDGDSPFYNEQFF

clone size: .
V gene: TRBV29-1
J gene: TRBJ1-3
D gene: .
CDR3 DNA: TGCAGCGTGGTTGCTGGAAACACCATATATTTT
CDR3 protein: CSVVAGNTIYF

clone size: .
V gene: TRBV7-2
J gene: TRBJ2-5
D gene: TRBD2
CDR3 DNA: TGTGCCAGCACCCCCAGCGGGAGGGCCCGGGAGACCCAGTACTTC
CDR3 protein: CASTPSGRARETQYF

clone size: few
V gene: TRBV7-2
J gene: TRBJ1-2
D gene: TRBD1
CDR3 DNA: TGTGCCAGCAGCCGGAGAGACAGGGATGGCTACACCTTC
CDR3 protein: CASSRRDRDGYTF

clone size: .
V gene: TRBV15
J gene: TRBJ2-3
D gene: .
CDR3 DNA: TGTGCCACCGCTAGTGGGGGGTTTACAGATACGCAGTATTTT
CDR3 protein: CATASGGFTDTQYF

clone size: .
V gene: TRBV14
J gene: TRBJ2-2
D gene: .
CDR3 DNA: TGTGCCAGCTCAGCGTTGGGTACCGGGGAGCTGTTTTTT
CDR3 protein: CASSALGTGELFF

clone size: many
V gene: TRBV19
J gene: TRBJ2-6
D gene: .
CDR3 DNA: TGTGCCAGTAGTCCCAACGCCAGGGCCTCTGGGGCCAACGTCCTGACTTTC
CDR3 protein: CASSPNARASGANVLTF

clone size: few
V gene: TRBV12-3/TRBV12-4
J gene: TRBJ2-7
D gene: .
CDR3 DNA: TGTGCCAGCAGTACCACGGCCTCCTACGAGCAGTACTTC
CDR3 protein: CASSTTASYEQYF

clone size: .
V gene: TRBV28
J gene: TRBJ1-4
D gene: .
CDR3 DNA: TGTGCCAGCAGCCGGCTCCGGGGGTTTGAAAAACTGTTTTTT
CDR3 protein: CASSRLRGFEKLFF

clone size: few
V gene: TRBV7-6
J gene: TRBJ2-3
D gene: .
CDR3 DNA: TGTGCCAGCAGCTTAGCAGAGGACCCGCAGTATTTT
CDR3 protein: CASSLAEDPQYF

clone size: once
V gene: TRBV20-1
J gene: TRBJ2-1
D gene: TRBD2
CDR3 DNA: TGCAGTGCTTCTAGACTAGCGGGAGGTATTGAGCAGTTCTTC
CDR3 protein: CSASRLAGGIEQFF

clone size: .
V gene: TRBV10-3
J gene: TRBJ2-1
D gene: TRBD2
CDR3 DNA: TGTGCCATCAGTGAGTCCTTAACTAGCGGGGAGGGACCCCGCTACAATGAGCAGTTCTTC
CDR3 protein: CAISESLTSGEGPRYNEQFF

clone size: .
V gene: TRBV19
J gene: TRBJ1-1
D gene: .
CDR3 DNA: TGTGCCAGTAGTATCGGGTCCGATCGGGAGACTGAAGCTTTCTTT
CDR3 protein: CASSIGSDRETEAFF

clone size: few
V gene: TRBV18
J gene: TRBJ1-2
D gene: .
CDR3 DNA: TGTGCCAGCTCACCACTAACAGGGAATGGCTACACCTTC
CDR3 protein: CASSPLTGNGYTF

clone size: .
V gene: TRBV18
J gene: TRBJ1-1
D gene: TRBD1
CDR3 DNA: TGTGCCAGCTCATCAAAACAGGGGGCGAACACTGAAGCTTTCTTT
CDR3 protein: CASSSKQGANTEAFF

clone size: .
V gene: TRBV19
J gene: TRBJ2-6
D gene: .
CDR3 DNA: TGTGCCAGTAGCCCTAAGGGGGGATTTAAGGGCACTGGGTCCAACGTCCTGACTTTC
CDR3 protein: CASSPKGGFKGTGSNVLTF

clone size: .
V gene: TRBV19
J gene: TRBJ1-2
D gene: TRBD1
CDR3 DNA: TGTGCCAGTAGTCCCCAGGGGGCGCGAGTCTATGGCTACACCTTC
CDR3 protein: CASSPQGARVYGYTF

clone size: .
V gene: TRBV12-3/TRBV12-4
J gene: TRBJ2-7
D gene: TRBD1
CDR3 DNA: TGTGCCAGCAGCCCCGGGACAGGGTTCGAGCAGTACTTC
CDR3 protein: CASSPGTGFEQYF

clone size: .
V gene: TRBV28
J gene: TRBJ1-2
D gene: TRBD1
CDR3 DNA: TGTGCCAGCAGACTTCTGGGACAGATTAACTATGGCTACACCTTC
CDR3 protein: CASRLLGQINYGYTF

clone size: .
V gene: TRBV6-2/TRBV6-3
J gene: TRBJ2-3
D gene: .
CDR3 DNA: TGTGCCAGCAGAACAAGGGTCGGGGGGCCCGGCGGAGATACGCAGTATTTT
CDR3 protein: CASRTRVGGPGGDTQYF

clone size: .
V gene: TRBV28
J gene: TRBJ1-2
D gene: .
CDR3 DNA: TGTGCCAGCAGTTCTTACATGCACTATGGCTACACCTTC
CDR3 protein: CASSSYMHYGYTF

clone size: .
V gene: TRBV7-2
J gene: TRBJ2-7
D gene: .
CDR3 DNA: TGTGCCAGCAGCAATGGACACACCTACGAGCAGTACTTC
CDR3 protein: CASSNGHTYEQYF

clone size: few
V gene: TRBV7-3
J gene: TRBJ2-4
D gene: TRBD1
CDR3 DNA: TGTGCCAGCAGCTTAGAGGGACAGCCCTTCAAGGTAGACAAAAACATTCAGTACTTC
CDR3 protein: CASSLEGQPFKVDKNIQYF

clone size: many
V gene: TRBV11-1
J gene: TRBJ2-3
D gene: .
CDR3 DNA: TGTGCCAGCAGCTTCCAGCTAGGTGGGACGCAGTATTTT
CDR3 protein: CASSFQLGGTQYF

clone size: many
V gene: TRBV7-2
J gene: TRBJ1-1
D gene: .
CDR3 DNA: TGTGCCAGCAGCTTAGCAGGAGGGAATGCTGAAGCTTTCTTT
CDR3 protein: CASSLAGGNAEAFF

clone size: few
V gene: TRBV4-1
J gene: TRBJ2-7
D gene: .
CDR3 DNA: TGCGCCAGCAGCCAAGACGGGGGGCCAGGGGGCGAGGAGCAGTACTTC
CDR3 protein: CASSQDGGPGGEEQYF

clone size: many
V gene: TRBV7-2
J gene: TRBJ1-2
D gene: .
CDR3 DNA: TGTGCCAGCAGCTTAATAGAAAAGAGCGGCTACACCTTC
CDR3 protein: CASSLIEKSGYTF

clone size: few
V gene: TRBV30
J gene: TRBJ1-1
D gene: .
CDR3 DNA: TGTGCCTGGAGTAAGGGCGGTGAAGCTTTCTTT
CDR3 protein: CAWSKGGEAFF

clone size: few
V gene: TRBV7-6
J gene: TRBJ1-4
D gene: .
CDR3 DNA: TGTGCCAGCAGCTTATTGGAAAAACTGTTTTTT
CDR3 protein: CASSLLEKLFF

clone size: .
V gene: TRBV5-6
J gene: TRBJ2-7
D gene: .
CDR3 DNA: TGTGCCAGCAGCTTCGCGGGGCACGAGCAGTACTTC
CDR3 protein: CASSFAGHEQYF

clone size: .
V gene: TRBV19
J gene: TRBJ1-4
D gene: .
CDR3 DNA: TGTGCCACCCGGACAGTTAATGAAAAACTGTTTTTT
CDR3 protein: CATRTVNEKLFF

clone size: many
V gene: TRBV7-6
J gene: TRBJ1-6
D gene: TRBD1
CDR3 DNA: TGTGCCAGCAGCCCAACGGGAGGGGGCAATTCACCCCTCCACTTT
CDR3 protein: CASSPTGGGNSPLHF

clone size: .
V gene: TRBV7-9
J gene: TRBJ2-5
D gene: .
CDR3 DNA: TGTGCCATCCAAGGGGAAGAGACCCAGTACTTC
CDR3 protein: CAIQGEETQYF

clone size: few
V gene: TRBV11-1
J gene: TRBJ2-7
D gene: .
CDR3 DNA: TGTGCCAGCAGCTTTTTTGGGGGCTACGAGCAGTACTTC
CDR3 protein: CASSFFGGYEQYF

clone size: .
V gene: TRBV24-1
J gene: TRBJ2-1
D gene: TRBD2
CDR3 DNA: TGTGCCACCAGTGAGGTCGGACTAGCTGGGGGAAATGAGCAGTTCTTC
CDR3 protein: CATSEVGLAGGNEQFF

clone size: .
V gene: TRBV20-1
J gene: TRBJ2-3
D gene: TRBD2
CDR3 DNA: TGCAGTGCTGCTACTAGCGGGGGCTCACAGATACGAGGGAATTTT
CDR3 protein: CSAATSGGSQIRGNF

clone size: .
V gene: TRBV7-9
J gene: TRBJ2-7
D gene: TRBD1
CDR3 DNA: TGTGCCAGCAGCTCCGGGACAGAGGCCAACGTGCAGAACTTC
CDR3 protein: CASSSGTEANVQNF

clone size: once
V gene: TRBV5-1
J gene: TRBJ2-7
D gene: .
CDR3 DNA: TGCGCCAGCAGCTTGGAACCCAACTACGAGCAGTACTTC
CDR3 protein: CASSLEPNYEQYF

clone size: few
V gene: TRBV28
J gene: TRBJ2-3
D gene: .
CDR3 DNA: TGTGCCAGCCCCCCCCGGCTCCTCGGGGGCACAGATACGCAGTATTTT
CDR3 protein: CASPPRLLGGTDTQYF

clone size: .
V gene: TRBV2
J gene: TRBJ1-5
D gene: TRBD1
CDR3 DNA: TGTGCCAGCAGTGAAGGGCAGGGGGACGATCAGCCCCAGCATTTT
CDR3 protein: CASSEGQGDDQPQHF

clone size: few
V gene: TRBV12-3/TRBV12-4
J gene: TRBJ2-1
D gene: .
CDR3 DNA: TGTGCCAGCAGTTTCTTCCACAATGAGCAGTTCTTC
CDR3 protein: CASSFFHNEQFF

clone size: few
V gene: TRBV12-3/TRBV12-4
J gene: TRBJ2-4
D gene: TRBD1
CDR3 DNA: TGTGCCAGCAGCCGGACAGGGTTTGGAGGGAACATTCAGTACTTC
CDR3 protein: CASSRTGFGGNIQYF

clone size: .
V gene: TRBV27
J gene: TRBJ2-7
D gene: TRBD1
CDR3 DNA: TGTGCCACCCGAGGGGGCCTCTACGAGCAGTACTTC
CDR3 protein: CATRGGLYEQYF

clone size: .
V gene: TRBV12-3/TRBV12-4
J gene: TRBJ1-5
D gene: .
CDR3 DNA: TGTGCCAGCAGTTTAACTAATATCCGTAGCAATCAGCCCCAGCATTTT
CDR3 protein: CASSLTNIRSNQPQHF